Below are 15 T cell receptor beta chains sequenced from a single sample in a study of blood T cells in healthy people across ages. Combining a sample-barcoded 5' primer with a J-beta primer mix, a second PCR ran for about 6 to 11 cycles. TCRdb recomputed calls from the 5' RACE reads with MiXCR, one row per CDR3 protein. The sample has about 1,000,000 distinct CDR3 sequences; under 45% are singletons. The material sequenced was blood. Receptors originate from a woman in her sixties or seventies in good health.

The genes are TRBV29-1 and TRBJ1-2; 8 bases map to TRBD1. Germline V gene lookup returns CDR1 SQVTM and CDR2 ANQGSEA. The CDR3 runs to 15 residues. J was trimmed by 7 bases and V by 4 bases; bases with no gene match: 14. The CDR3 spells CSVANPQGGRLGYTF. As DNA, the CDR3 is TGCAGCGTTGCCAACCCACAGGGGGGGAGGCTTGGCTACACCTTC.

Of note for this clonotype: This may come from a read error, since a much larger clone is one base off. The J gene is TRBJ2-4, the V gene TRBV11-1; tentatively, D is TRBD2 (6 bases). Germline V lookup: CDR1 SGHAT, CDR2 FQDESV (reference sequence). V was clipped by 3 bases and J by 13 bases, with 19 bases between them. The CDR3 spans 14 residues. CDR3 region: CASSFLGSTYVQYF. DNA for the CDR3: TGTGCCAGCAGCTTCCTCGGGAGCACCTACGTGCAGTACTTC.

This clonotype was seen a few times. V and J are TRBV12-3 or TRBV12-4 and TRBJ2-1; no firm D call. Trimming took 6 bases from V and 12 from J, leaving 15 bases between them. CDR3 size: 12 residues. The CDR3 nucleotides are TGTGCCAGCAGCCGCCCTGGGGAAGGGCAGTTCTTC. Residues: CASSRPGEGQFF.

V is TRBV5-1 and J is TRBJ2-7, with D unresolved. This CDR3 is built from 13 residues. Deletions cut 3 bases from V and 2 bases from J, with 9 bases between. The germline V gene encodes CDR1 SGHRS and CDR2 YFSETQ. The CDR3 is CASSSSTPYEQYF. CDR3 DNA sequence: TGCGCCAGCAGCTCTAGTACCCCCTACGAGCAGTACTTC.

Details on this clonotype: This may be a read error: a much more frequent sequence differs by one nucleotide. The chain recombines TRBV10-3 with TRBJ2-5; 15 nucleotides align to TRBD2. Germline CDR1 and CDR2: ENHRY and SYGVKD. The CDR3 contains 16 residues. V shed 4 bases and J 11 bases; nucleotides not matched to a gene: 11. The DNA of the CDR3 is TGTGCCATCAGTGGAGCCGGAGGACTAGCGGGAGGGGAGCAGTACTTC. This gives the protein CAISGAGGLAGGEQYF.

The chain carries TRBV20-1 and TRBJ2-5; possible D gene TRBD1, 5 bases. The CDR3 sequence is 15 residues long. The germline V gene encodes CDR1 DFQATT and CDR2 SNEGSKA (reference sequence). Trimming shortened V by 3 bases and J by 1 base, and 15 bases separated the two germline ends. The CDR3: CSASDPGRAQETQYF. CDR3 bases: TGCAGTGCTAGTGACCCCGGCAGGGCCCAAGAGACCCAGTACTTC.

The chain joins TRBV20-1 to TRBJ2-1; TRBD2 aligns across 14 bases. V lost 4 bases to trimming and J lost 7 bases; unmatched junction nucleotides: 6. The germline CDR1 and CDR2 sequences are DFQATT and SNEGSKA (reference sequence). The CDR3 sequence is 15 residues long. The CDR3 region has the DNA TGCAGTGCTAAACCGGGACTAGCGGGAGTGAATGAGCAGTTCTTC. It is translated as CSAKPGLAGVNEQFF.

A few counts support this clonotype. The chain joins TRBV29-1 to TRBJ2-5; D is possibly TRBD2 (6 bases). The CDR3 totals 13 residues. V dropped 7 bases and J dropped 5 bases, with 17 bases sitting between them. Germline loops: CDR1 SQVTM, CDR2 ANQGSEA. The CDR3 DNA sequence: TGCAGCGCTGTGATCTCAGGAGGGGAGACCCAGTACTTC. Protein product: CSAVISGGETQYF.

The chain recombines TRBV20-1 with TRBJ2-2, with D unresolved. Germline lookup yields CDR1 DFQATT and CDR2 SNEGSKA (reference sequence). CDR3 size: 12 residues. The V end lost 6 bases, the J end lost 5 bases, and 10 bases lay between the germline ends. This CDR3 reads CSAPKGTGELFF. The DNA of the CDR3 is TGCAGTGCCCCAAAGGGAACCGGGGAGCTGTTTTTT.

A remark on this clonotype: The junction differs from germline at one of its ends, possibly a read error. V and J are TRBV27 and TRBJ2-3; D is unresolved. Germline CDR1 and CDR2: MNHEY and SMNVEV (reference sequence). CDR3 size: 14 residues. CDR3 coding DNA: TGTGCCAGCAGTTTCGGTCTTCGCACAGATATGCAGTATTTT. Translation gives CASSFGLRTDMQYF.

The chain carries TRBV5-1 and TRBJ1-2; D unclear. Germline V gene sequence: CDR1 SGHRS, CDR2 YFSETQ. The CDR3 totals 15 residues. V lost 2 bases, J lost 3 bases, and 14 bases lay in between. The CDR3 bases are TGCGCCAGCAGCTTAACCCCCTGGCGAGACTATGGCTACACCTTC. This translates into CASSLTPWRDYGYTF.

As to this clonotype: A read error may explain this, as a much larger clone is one base away. The rearrangement links TRBV4-1 to TRBJ2-1; 10 bases agree with TRBD1. Germline CDR1 is MGHRA and CDR2 is YSYEKL. The CDR3 contains 13 residues. CDR3 in DNA: TGCACCAGCAGAGGACAGGGGGACAATGAGCAGTTCTTC. Protein sequence: CTSRGQGDNEQFF.

The genes are TRBV15 and TRBJ2-1; 11 bases agree with TRBD2. Germline CDR1 is LNHNV and CDR2 is YYDKDF (reference sequence). V shed 0 bases and J 5 bases; nucleotides not matched to a gene: 12. The CDR3 has 19 residues. As DNA, the CDR3 is TGTGCCACCAGCAGAGATCCACTAGCGGGGGCACGGGGGGACAATGAGCAGTTCTTC. Amino acid sequence: CATSRDPLAGARGDNEQFF. The full variable domain, in which reference TRBV15 and TRBJ2-1 provide the parts outside the CDR3, is DAMVIQNPRYQVTQFGKPVTLSCSQTLNHNVMYWYQQKSSQAPKLLFHYYDKDFNNEADTPDNFQSRRPNTSFCFLDIRSPGLGDTAMYLCATSRDPLAGARGDNEQFFGPGTRLTVL.

The chain employs TRBV2 and TRBJ2-1; 8 positions agree with TRBD1. V lost 6 bases and J lost 4; bases outside the gene matches: 8. Germline CDR1 reads SNHLY; CDR2 reads FYNNEI. CDR3 length: 15 residues. The CDR3: CASRRQGMDYNEQFF. DNA for the CDR3: TGTGCCAGCAGAAGACAGGGGATGGATTACAATGAGCAGTTCTTC.

The genes are TRBV6-5 and TRBJ1-4; D uncertain. CDR3 length: 15 residues. V lost 2 bases and J lost 1, with 8 bases in between. Looked up from germline, CDR1 is MNHEY and CDR2 is SVGAGI. The chain's CDR3 is CASSYAGGTNEKLFF. CDR3 sequence (DNA): TGTGCCAGCAGTTACGCCGGTGGAACTAATGAAAAACTGTTTTTT.